This note documents a single T cell receptor beta chain sequence. This clonotype was seen a few times. Its antigen is still unknown. No base quality information exists; no much larger clone differs at one position. Library method: 5' RACE. The sequencer listed for this sample is NextSeq 500. In the TCR library protocol, unique molecular identifiers were attached to individual cDNA molecules to correct for PCR bias and sequencing error. TCR alpha and beta chains were both sequenced, and the abundances of alpha and beta sequences in each sample were closely correlated with each other. On the study's bioinformatics: Decombinator V4 was used to annotate the V gene, J gene and CDR3 of the TCR sequences. Expanded TCRs were defined as changing significantly between any two time points under a Poisson model with p below 0.0001. TCR abundances were normalised to the total number of TCRs sequenced per sample and were expressed as counts per million. TRAV1-2 paired with TRAJ12, TRAJ20 or TRAJ33 defined MAIT TCRs, while TRAV10 paired with TRAJ18 defined iNKT TCRs. VDJdb, accessed 1 November 2021, was searched for CMV, EBV and SARS-CoV-2 annotated TCRs, excluding TCRs annotated for multiple antigens. The public reads were reprocessed in TCRdb via fastp at Q25 and MiXCR, keeping in-frame beta chains. All rows with the same CDR3 protein become a single entry with the most common DNA and genes. None of the V and J calls come from the authors' own analysis; TCRdb made them. The sample profile shows about 110,000 distinct CDR3 sequences; 9% to 13% of them were found once. The top ten clones comprise 3% to 3.5% of the sample.

These data are taken from a study of early T cells in non-severe SARS-CoV-2 infection (dated by TCRdb to about 2021). Turning to the overall study: Because TCR sequencing relied on bulk RNA taken from unsorted whole blood, pairing of alpha and beta chains was not possible. What the research found in general, with its limitations: Matching against VDJdb was skewed toward anti-spike CD8 responses, likely underestimated virus-specific expansions, and missed private and CD4 specificities.

From the cysteine up to the phenylalanine, the CDR3 has a length of 15 residues. Of the read, only the CDR3 DNA is kept; its 45 bases are in frame from base 1. V sheds 4 bases and J sheds 4 bases, leaving 14 bases between their ends. CDR1 and CDR2, looked up from the germline V gene, are MNHNS and SASEGT. Set within a cohort of healthcare workers in London, UK, this nested case-control study involved weekly PCR testing of nasopharyngeal swabs along with blood sampling. Between 23 and 31 March 2020, the week of the UK lockdown, healthcare workers were enrolled and then followed up weekly for as long as 16 weeks.

The chain was built from TRBV6-1 and TRBJ1-5; the D gene is not confidently resolved. The sequenced sample consisted of whole blood. This clonotype was sampled from an adult who was a healthcare worker with PCR-confirmed SARS-CoV-2 infection or an uninfected control (not recorded which). The CDR3 is CASSARLSANQPQHF. The base sequence is TGTGCCAGCAGTGCAAGACTGAGTGCTAATCAGCCCCAGCATTTT.